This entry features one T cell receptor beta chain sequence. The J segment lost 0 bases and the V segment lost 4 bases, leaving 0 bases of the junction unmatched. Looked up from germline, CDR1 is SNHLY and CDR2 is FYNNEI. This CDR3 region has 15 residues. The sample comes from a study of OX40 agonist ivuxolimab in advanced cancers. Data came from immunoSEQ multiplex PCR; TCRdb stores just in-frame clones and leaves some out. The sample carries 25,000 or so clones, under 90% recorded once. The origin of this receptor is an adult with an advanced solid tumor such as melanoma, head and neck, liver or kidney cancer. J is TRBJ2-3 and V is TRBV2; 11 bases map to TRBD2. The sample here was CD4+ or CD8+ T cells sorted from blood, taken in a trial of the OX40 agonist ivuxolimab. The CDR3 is CASSGTSGSTDTQYF. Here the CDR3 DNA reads TGTGCCAGCAGTGGGACTAGCGGGAGCACAGATACGCAGTATTTT.